This entry describes one TCR beta chain. Profiled with immunoSEQ multiplex PCR; TCRdb holds only in-frame clones, not every one. This repertoire shows roughly 1 million clones, 60% to 80% found once; its top ten account for over 1.3%. The CDR3 is 14 amino acids. With V trimmed by 0 bases and J by 6 bases, 5 bases remained unmatched. The V gene's germline CDR1 is SNHLY and CDR2 FYNNEI. The source of the sample is a study of shared clonotypes between healthy human individuals. The sequence derives from a man aged 18-30 years in good health. Sequenced sample: memory CD4+ T cells sorted from blood. The subset here: CD45RA-negative fraction. This chain joins TRBV2 and TRBJ2-7; TRBD1 matches 7 bases. CDR3 residues: CASSEALSGGEQYF. The CDR3 nucleotides are TGTGCCAGCAGTGAAGCGCTGTCAGGGGGCGAGCAGTACTTC.